A single sample gave rise to the 30 T cell receptor beta chains below, sequenced in a study of T cell clones after liver transplantation. Assay: immunoSEQ multiplex PCR; the TCRdb copy retains only in-frame clones and omits some. The sample consists of about 8,900 clones, 72% of them appearing once. The sample consisted of CD8+ T cells from blood, taken at the roughly 16-month timepoint. Receptor source: a human patient who received a liver transplant. A subset of T cells may come from the graft donor.

This clone rates as medium-sized (0.01 to 0.1%). The CDR3 region is CASSLGTGANQPQHF. The CDR3 bases are TGTGCCAGCAGTTTAGGGACAGGGGCCAATCAGCCCCAGCATTTT. The V and J genes are TRBV27 and TRBJ1-5; TRBD1 agrees at 10 bases. Germline CDR1 MNHEY, CDR2 SMNVEV (reference sequence). The CDR3 runs 15 residues. V dropped 2 bases and J dropped 3; count of bases not matched to a gene: 1.

This chain joins TRBV28 and TRBJ2-1, with D perhaps matching TRBD2 (5 bases). Germline V CDR1 and CDR2: MDHEN, SYDVKM. The CDR3 totals 15 residues. Trimming pared 2 bases from V and 0 bases from J, leaving 8 bases between. The CDR3 protein is CASSLHGNSYNEQFF. CDR3 sequence (DNA): TGTGCCAGCAGTTTACACGGGAACTCCTACAATGAGCAGTTCTTC.

This rearrangement joins TRBV7-9 to TRBJ2-1; 10 bases agree with TRBD1. Germline loops: CDR1 SEHNR, CDR2 FQNEAQ (reference sequence). V lost 1 base to trimming and J lost 8 bases; unmatched junction nucleotides: 11. The CDR3 sequence is 17 residues long. The CDR3 bases are TGTGCCAGCAGCTTAGAGGTTTGGGACAGGGGATCGGATGAGCAGTTCTTC. Protein product: CASSLEVWDRGSDEQFF.

The chain couples TRBV7-8 to TRBJ1-4; D not resolved. Germline V lookup: CDR1 SGHVS, CDR2 FQNEAQ. The CDR3 runs 14 residues. V lost 2 bases to trimming and J lost 6 bases, with 10 bases between them. The CDR3 bases are TGTGCCAGCAGCTTACCGGGGAGAGATGAAAAACTGTTTTTT. This encodes CASSLPGRDEKLFF.

The CDR3 loop reads CASSSLANDTQYF. CDR3 nucleotides: TGTGCCAGCAGCTCCCTAGCTAATGATACGCAGTATTTT. The chain links TRBV13 to TRBJ2-3; D perhaps matches TRBD2 (5 bases). Germline V gene sequence: CDR1 PRHDT, CDR2 FYEKMQ (reference sequence). The CDR3 consists of 13 residues. V dropped 4 bases and J dropped 6 bases, with 11 bases sitting between them.

V usage is TRBV7-2 and J usage is TRBJ2-2; D remains ambiguous. The CDR3 is 13 amino acids. Germline loops: CDR1 SGHTA, CDR2 FQGNSA. V lost 7 bases and J 4 bases, leaving 10 bases between the germline ends. This CDR3 reads CASTFRGTGELFF. The CDR3 coding sequence is TGTGCCAGCACCTTCCGAGGCACCGGGGAGCTGTTTTTT.

The chain recombines TRBV27 with TRBJ1-6; D unresolved. Germline V CDR1 and CDR2: MNHEY, SMNVEV (reference sequence). The CDR3 runs to 13 residues. Trimming shortened V by 5 bases and J by 4 bases, and 6 bases separated the two germline ends. Here the CDR3 reads CASSLGYNSPLHF. The CDR3 DNA sequence: TGTGCCAGCAGTCTAGGATATAATTCACCCCTCCACTTT.

V usage is TRBV19 and J usage is TRBJ1-5; D may be TRBD1 (5 bases). Germline V gene sequence: CDR1 LNHDA, CDR2 SQIVND (reference sequence). Between the trimmed V and J ends, which lost 0 bases and 6 bases, there was a span of 18 bases. The CDR3 extends over 17 amino acids. CDR3 region: CASSIEVGGLRSQPQHF. The DNA for the CDR3 is TGTGCCAGTAGTATAGAAGTGGGGGGTCTGCGGTCTCAGCCCCAGCATTTT.

This clone is judged medium-sized (0.01 to 0.1%). The chain combines TRBV19 with TRBJ1-1; 8 bases map to TRBD1. The CDR3 length is 13 residues. Germline values: CDR1 LNHDA, CDR2 SQIVND (reference sequence). The junction had 8 bases not matched to a gene; V was cut back by 7 bases and J by 7 bases. CDR3 DNA sequence: TGTGCCAGTAAAATACAGGGGGAAGGTGAAGCTTTCTTT. It codes for CASKIQGEGEAFF.

The chain couples TRBV6-1 to TRBJ2-3; 12 bases are shared with TRBD2. Per the germline V gene, CDR1 is MNHNS and CDR2 is SASEGT. The ends lost 2 bases at V and 4 bases at J; junction bases unmatched: 1. The CDR3 extends over 15 amino acids. In DNA, the CDR3 is TGTGCCAGCAGTGAACTAGCGGGAGGGCCAGATACGCAGTATTTT. This gives the protein CASSELAGGPDTQYF.

In DNA form, the CDR3 reads TGTGCCAGCAGTTTATCGCCAGGGGACAATCAGCCCCAGCATTTT. Its translation: CASSLSPGDNQPQHF. This chain uses TRBV27 with TRBJ1-5; tentatively, D is TRBD1 (6 bases). The V gene's germline CDR1 is MNHEY and CDR2 SMNVEV (reference sequence). V was clipped by 0 bases and J by 3 bases, with 9 bases between them. This CDR3 region has 15 residues.

The chain carries TRBV5-5 and TRBJ2-1, with 9 bases lining up with TRBD1. The CDR3 has 16 amino acids. Germline trimming cut 0 bases from V and 8 bases from J; bases unmatched to any gene: 9. In germline, CDR1 is SGHKS, CDR2 YYEKEE (reference sequence). This CDR3 reads CASSLEGTGQRDEQFF. CDR3 coding DNA: TGTGCCAGCAGCTTGGAGGGGACAGGGCAGAGAGATGAGCAGTTCTTC.

By proportion, this clone is medium-sized. The chain joins TRBV7-9 to TRBJ1-2; D unclear. CDR1 and CDR2 from the germline V gene are SEHNR and FQNEAQ (reference sequence). This CDR3 comprises 13 residues. V gave up 5 bases and J gave up 5 bases, with 12 bases separating them. CDR3 in amino acids: CASSSGINYGYTF. The DNA for the CDR3 is TGTGCCAGCAGCAGCGGGATCAATTATGGCTACACCTTC. Full variable domain (outside the CDR3, taken from reference TRBV7-9 and TRBJ1-2): DTGVSQNPRHKITKRGQNVTFRCDPISEHNRLYWYRQTLGQGPEFLTYFQNEAQLEKSRLLSDRFSAERPKGSFSTLEIQRTEQGDSAMYLCASSSGINYGYTFGSGTRLTVV.

In this sample, this clone turned up a few times. The chain is built from TRBV7-2 and TRBJ2-3; maybe TRBD1 (8 bases). There are 15 residues in the CDR3. Trimming took off 5 bases at V and 4 bases at J, with 16 bases between the two ends. Germline loops: CDR1 SGHTA, CDR2 FQGNSA. The CDR3 DNA reads as TGTGCCAGCAGCCTAACAGGGGGAGGGGCAGATACGCAGTATTTT. This gives the protein CASSLTGGGADTQYF.

The chain employs TRBV9 and TRBJ2-1; perhaps TRBD2 as D (5 bases). The germline gives CDR1 SGDLS, CDR2 YYNGEE. Trimming left V 0 bases short and J 7 bases short, with 11 bases between. The CDR3 extends over 14 amino acids. The CDR3 spells CASSVGLAPNEQFF. CDR3 coding DNA: TGTGCCAGCAGCGTAGGATTAGCGCCGAATGAGCAGTTCTTC.

The V and J genes are TRBV15 and TRBJ2-2; no reliable D call. V was shortened by 0 bases and J by 6 bases, with 17 bases between the two germline ends. Germline values: CDR1 LNHNV, CDR2 YYDKDF (reference sequence). The CDR3 consists of 17 residues. The CDR3 bases are TGTGCCACCAGCAGAGATGCGTACTCCCAAGCGCCCGGGGAGCTGTTTTTT. Translating gives CATSRDAYSQAPGELFF.

In this sample, this clone turned up a few times. The chain couples TRBV30 to TRBJ2-7; D is possibly TRBD2 (6 bases). Germline V gene sequence: CDR1 GTSNPN, CDR2 SVGIG (reference sequence). CDR3 length: 13 amino acids. DNA of the CDR3: TGTGCTGTAAACCGGGACTCCTCCTACGAGCAGTACTTC. Its translation: CAVNRDSSYEQYF.

By sample fraction, this clone is medium-sized. The chain uses TRBV4-2 and TRBJ2-4, with 7 bases aligning to TRBD1. The CDR3 loop spans 12 amino acids. Germline CDR1 LGHNA, CDR2 YNFKEQ. The V gene end was trimmed by 8 bases and the J gene end by 9 bases; junction bases not matched to a gene: 7. Here the CDR3 DNA reads TGTGCCAGCTCTTTAGACAGGGCCATTCAGTACTTC. It translates to CASSLDRAIQYF.

The chain has TRBV18 and TRBJ2-3; 9 bases fit TRBD1. Germline V gene lookup returns CDR1 KGHSH and CDR2 LQKENI. V gave up 3 bases and J gave up 1 base; unmatched junction bases: 2. The length of the CDR3 is 15 residues. CDR3 loop: CASSPWDRGTDTQYF. The CDR3 DNA follows: TGTGCCAGCTCACCGTGGGACAGGGGCACAGATACGCAGTATTTT.

This rearrangement joins TRBV10-2 to TRBJ2-1; 10 bases map to TRBD2. This CDR3 has 16 amino acids. The V gene end was trimmed by 0 bases and the J gene end by 6 bases; junction bases not matched to a gene: 5. Germline CDR1 reads WSHSY; CDR2 reads SAAADI. The CDR3 DNA follows: TGCGCCAGCAGTGAGTCGGTAGTAGCGGGGGGCAATGAGCAGTTCTTC. Its protein is CASSESVVAGGNEQFF.

The chain is built from TRBV10-3 and TRBJ2-7, with 7 positions matching TRBD2. After removal of 3 bases from V and 6 bases from J, the junction contained 8 bases not matched to a gene. The CDR3 extends over 14 amino acids. Germline lookup yields CDR1 ENHRY and CDR2 SYGVKD. This CDR3 is CAISDPTSAREQYV. The CDR3 coding sequence is TGTGCCATCAGTGACCCTACTAGCGCTCGCGAGCAGTACGTC.

This chain links TRBV2 with TRBJ2-2; 9 nucleotides match TRBD2. J was trimmed by 5 bases and V by 5 bases; bases with no gene match: 15. Germline CDR1 reads SNHLY; CDR2 reads FYNNEI. The CDR3 consists of 18 residues. The CDR3 DNA reads as TGTGCCAGCAGTAATAGAGACGGCGGGAGGGCCGGAACCGGGGAGCTGTTTTTT. This encodes CASSNRDGGRAGTGELFF.

The J gene is TRBJ2-2, the V gene TRBV7-9; D is unclear. CDR1 SEHNR and CDR2 FQNEAQ come from the germline V gene (reference sequence). This CDR3 contains 11 residues. V lost 5 bases, J lost 6 bases, and 4 bases lay in between. CDR3 region: CASSPSGELFF. In nucleotides, the CDR3 is TGTGCCAGCAGCCCCTCCGGGGAGCTGTTTTTT.

The gene calls are TRBV21-1 and TRBJ2-6; TRBD1 is the table's D call, not checked against the DNA. TRBV21-1 is a known pseudogene. The CDR3 runs to 19 residues. Here the CDR3 DNA reads TGTGCCAGCACCCATACGTCGGGGACAGGGAGCTCTGGGGCCAACGTCCTGACTTTC. This gives the protein CASTHTSGTGSSGANVLTF.

V gene TRBV19 combines with J gene TRBJ2-1, with TRBD2 matching 7 bases. Germline assignment: CDR1 LNHDA and CDR2 SQIVND (reference sequence). The CDR3 extends over 14 amino acids. J was trimmed by 9 bases and V by 5 bases; bases with no gene match: 10. The chain's CDR3 is CASSFVGGSVEQFF. In nucleotides, the CDR3 is TGTGCCAGTAGTTTTGTGGGAGGGTCCGTTGAGCAGTTCTTC.

This clone appeared a single time. The chain couples TRBV15 to TRBJ2-2, with a tentative D call TRBD2 (5 bases). Germline CDR1 reads LNHNV; CDR2 reads YYDKDF (reference sequence). The CDR3 extends over 12 amino acids. Trimming pared 5 bases from V and 5 bases from J, leaving 6 bases between. Written as DNA, the CDR3 is TGTGCCACCAGCGAGGGAACCGGGGAGCTGTTTTTT. Protein sequence: CATSEGTGELFF.

The chain has TRBV28 and TRBJ2-2; D gene uncertain. Germline V CDR1 and CDR2: MDHEN, SYDVKM. Trimming cost V 7 bases and J 0 bases, with 3 bases left between them. The CDR3 spans 12 residues. CDR3 nucleotides: TGTGCCAGCACCCCGAACACCGGGGAGCTGTTTTTT. It codes for CASTPNTGELFF.

In DNA, the CDR3 is TGTGCCAGCAGTTACACAGGGGGTTTGGATGGCTACACCTTC. This sequence encodes CASSYTGGLDGYTF. The V gene is TRBV6-5, the J gene TRBJ1-2; the match to TRBD1 covers 8 bases. Germline V gene sequence: CDR1 MNHEY, CDR2 SVGAGI. Unmatched junction bases numbered 5, after V lost 2 bases and J lost 6 bases. The CDR3 is made up of 14 amino acids.

The genes are TRBV10-3 and TRBJ1-2, with a possible D match to TRBD1 (5 bases). CDR1 is ENHRY, CDR2 SYGVKD, per germline. The CDR3 totals 14 residues. Between the trimmed V and J ends, which lost 2 bases and 4 bases, there was a span of 11 bases. CDR3 protein: CAISETGPVYGYTF. Here the CDR3 DNA reads TGTGCCATCAGTGAGACAGGACCCGTCTATGGCTACACCTTC.

The J gene is TRBJ2-1, the V gene TRBV27, with TRBD1 matching 9 bases. CDR3 length equals 15 residues. CDR1 is MNHEY, CDR2 SMNVEV, per germline (reference sequence). With V trimmed by 5 bases and J by 8 bases, 10 bases remained unmatched. This CDR3 is CASSLMNRGLDEQFF. For the CDR3, the DNA is TGTGCCAGCAGTCTAATGAACAGGGGGCTCGATGAGCAGTTCTTC.